This TCR beta chain was documented in a study of vaccination and CD4 T cells after COVID-19. Study-level background: Sampling post-COVID took place a median approximately 100 days after diagnosis (range 35 to 161).

One entry per CDR3 protein results from TCRdb running MiXCR on the PCR reads. The sample holds tens of thousands of distinct CDR3 sequences; about 60% are singletons and the top ten take less than 1.5%. Convalescent patients tested SARS-CoV-2 PCR positive from March to December 2020, before Alpha, Beta and Delta emerged. Broader study findings: Median SARS-CoV-2-reactive clonotype numbers rose nonsignificantly, about 21 to 38.

For this clonotype: Antigen unknown.

V dropped 6 bases and J dropped 6 bases, with 6 bases sitting between them. This CDR3 contains 12 residues. This rearrangement joins TRBV12-3 or TRBV12-4 to TRBJ1-6; D ambiguous. This receptor was identified in a human donor who had recovered from COVID-19. The source material was CD4+ T cells from blood, sampled before SARS-CoV-2 vaccination. The chain's CDR3 is CASSHSNSPLHF. CDR3 DNA: TGTGCCAGCAGCCACAGTAATTCACCCCTCCACTTT.